The next 3 T cell receptor beta chains were all read from a single sample in a study of shared clonotypes between healthy human individuals. Assay used: immunoSEQ multiplex PCR; TCRdb lists only in-frame clones, some missing. The data show about 2.1 million clones, with approximately 94% seen just once and under 2% held by the top ten. CD45RO negativity and positive selection for CCR7 defined naive CD8 cells, a population that excluded terminally differentiated effector memory CD45RA+ cells. The source material was naive CD8+ T cells from PBMCs. These receptors were taken from a man between 18 and 35 years old in good health. Some clones in this sample may be carry-over from other donors' samples.

V and J are TRBV7-9 and TRBJ2-1; TRBD2 agrees at 10 bases. Germline V gene data show CDR1 as SEHNR and CDR2 as FQNEAQ (reference sequence). This CDR3 has 16 amino acids. V shed 0 bases and J 6 bases; nucleotides not matched to a gene: 5. The DNA of the CDR3 is TGTGCCAGCAGCTTAGCGCCGGCTAGCGGGGGCAATGAGCAGTTCTTC. Encoded protein: CASSLAPASGGNEQFF.

The CDR3 loop reads CASSPVGALTDTQYF. CDR3 in DNA: TGTGCCAGCAGCCCCGTCGGAGCCCTCACAGATACGCAGTATTTT. The V call is TRBV7-3, the J call TRBJ2-3; D unresolved. The V gene lost 5 bases and the J gene lost 2 bases, with 14 bases spanning the gap. The CDR3 length is 15 residues. Germline V gene lookup returns CDR1 SGHTA and CDR2 FQGTGA.

For this clone: The same CDR3 arises from other DNA sequences in this sample as well. This chain links TRBV27 with TRBJ2-2, with D possibly matching TRBD2 (6 bases). This CDR3 is built from 14 residues. Trimming removed 1 base at V and 4 bases at J, with 7 bases between. Germline CDR1 and CDR2: MNHEY and SMNVEV (reference sequence). CDR3 coding DNA: TGTGCCAGCAGTTTATGGGGGGTCACCGGGGAGCTGTTTTTT. This codes for CASSLWGVTGELFF.